This TCR beta chain is from a study of memory CD4+ T cells and cytomegalovirus serostatus. For the study at large: Of the healthy Belgian adults, under 10 were CMV seropositive and 24 seronegative.

Losses at the gene ends were 3 bases for V and 8 bases for J; bases not matched to a gene: 12. The CDR3 covers 16 residues. Germline CDR1 MRHNA, CDR2 SNTAGT. The assay was immunoSEQ multiplex PCR, and TCRdb's table has in-frame clones only and misses some. This sample has roughly 76,000 clones; around four fifths occur once, and the top ten carry 2.6%. About this clone itself: What it recognizes is unknown.

The sort gate was single viable CD3+CD4+CD8-CD45RO+ cells for memory CD4+ T cells. Serum IgG to CMV pp150, pp28, p38 and p52 defined serostatus. General study points: Each of approximately 70 CMV-associated TCRbeta sequences occurred in one to five individuals. The CMV-associated TCR signature appears largely within the CD4+ memory repertoire.

The receptor was isolated from an adult in good health and CMV-seropositive. The rearrangement joins TRBV6-4 to TRBJ1-4; 7 nucleotides align to TRBD1. Specimen: memory CD4+ T cells from blood. The CDR3 nucleotides read TGTGCCAGCAGTGAAACCCTCAGGGGGGAGAACGAAAAACTGTTTTTT. This sequence encodes CASSETLRGENEKLFF.